The entry below gives a single T cell receptor (beta chain) sequence along with its context. Antigen unknown. These data come from a study of cytomegalovirus exposure and HLA in healthy donors. Background on the study: Both the roughly 120 validation repertoires and the roughly 640 first-cohort repertoires used the same platform, as reported by a later analysis. Study results and caveats: CMV antigen specificity of three CMV-associated chains was confirmed in vitro. The authors enumerated over 150 TCR beta chains as linked to cytomegalovirus.

TCRdb keeps only in-frame clones here, not all; method: immunoSEQ multiplex PCR. The data contain some 150,000 clones, roughly nine tenths of them singletons. The CDR3 has 14 amino acids. With 4 bases clipped from V and 8 bases from J, the junction kept 4 bases outside the gene matches. CDR1 is MGHRA, CDR2 YSYEKL, per germline. The chain employs TRBV4-1 and TRBJ1-4; 10 bases agree with TRBD1. The TCR comes from a man younger than 30 in good health and CMV-seropositive. The sequencing input was PBMCs. This CDR3 is CASSRPGQGEKLFF. The CDR3 DNA reads TGCGCCAGCAGCCGACCGGGACAGGGGGAAAAACTGTTTTTT.